The rows below give T cell receptor beta chains drawn from one sample of a study of shared clonotypes between healthy human individuals. Produced via immunoSEQ multiplex PCR; TCRdb's table is partial and in-frame only. The top ten hold approximately 2% of the sample, which has approximately 640,000 clones, 55% to 75% seen once. The specimen was memory CD4+ T cells sorted from blood. The receptors were sampled from a woman under 40 in good health. Both conserved end residues are part of each CDR3. A D gene is named only where the DNA matches it firmly. Some rows mark clone size as missing; the rest say once, few, many or name a class of expanded clone.

clone_size d_call cdr3_length j_call v_call cdr3_nt cdr3_aa
few NA 17 TRBJ1-3 TRBV2 TGTGCCAGCACAGGACCGCTTCCAGGGAGAACTGGAAACACCATATATTTT CASTGPLPGRTGNTIYF
many NA 16 TRBJ1-3 TRBV4-1 TGCGCCAGCAGCCAAGATCAAATGGGCAGGGGAAACACCATATATTTT CASSQDQMGRGNTIYF
NA NA 15 TRBJ2-1 TRBV5-1 TGCGCCAGCAGCCCGGACAGCAGCTCCTACAATGAGCAGTTCTTC CASSPDSSSYNEQFF
NA NA 13 TRBJ1-1 TRBV14 TGTGCCAGCAGCCAGGGGAGAGGGACTGAAGCTTTCTTT CASSQGRGTEAFF
few TRBD2 16 TRBJ2-3 TRBV2 TGTGCCAGCAGTAGAGGACTAGCGGGAGGGTCTGATACGCAGTATTTT CASSRGLAGGSDTQYF
once NA 13 TRBJ2-3 TRBV28 TGTGCCAGCAGTTTAGCTACCACAGATACGCAGTATTTT CASSLATTDTQYF
few TRBD2 14 TRBJ2-3 TRBV5-4 TGTGCCAGCAGCTCGGGGGGGCGCACAGATACGCAGTATTTT CASSSGGRTDTQYF
NA TRBD1 15 TRBJ2-7 TRBV28 TGTGCCAGCAGGGTTAATTCGGGACAGGGGTACGAGCAGTACTTC CASRVNSGQGYEQYF
few NA 16 TRBJ2-2 TRBV18 TGTGCCAGCTCACCGTCAAAGGGAGGTGGCACCGGGGAGCTGTTTTTT CASSPSKGGGTGELFF
NA NA 12 TRBJ1-2 TRBV14 TGTGCCAGCAGCCAAGGGGCGGGTGGCTACACCTTC CASSQGAGGYTF
once TRBD2 15 TRBJ2-3 TRBV5-1 TGCGCCAGCAGAGTAGCGGGCATGAGCACAGATACGCAGTATTTT CASRVAGMSTDTQYF
NA TRBD1 15 TRBJ1-2 TRBV28 TGTGCCAGCAGTTCTACCGGGACAGGGGGATATGGCTACACCTTC CASSSTGTGGYGYTF
NA TRBD1 13 TRBJ2-1 TRBV29-1 TGCAGCGTTGGGGTCACAGGGGGCAATGAGCAGTTCTTC CSVGVTGGNEQFF
NA NA 15 TRBJ1-5 TRBV5-6 TGTGCCAGCAGCTTGTATTCGGCCCTCGATCAGCCCCAGCATTTT CASSLYSALDQPQHF
many TRBD1 17 TRBJ1-5 TRBV28 TGTGCCAGCAGTTCAAAACGGGACAGGGTTGGCAATCAGCCCCAGCATTTT CASSSKRDRVGNQPQHF
NA NA 13 TRBJ2-5 TRBV5-4 TGTGCCAGCAGCTTGGTGAGCAGGGAAGACCAGTACTTC CASSLVSREDQYF
NA TRBD2 14 TRBJ2-1 TRBV4-1 TGCGCCAGCAGCATCACCGGGACTAGGAATGAGCAGTTCTTC CASSITGTRNEQFF
many TRBD2 15 TRBJ2-1 TRBV5-1 TGCGCCAGCAGCCTAGGGACTAGCGGCTACAATGAGCAGTTCTTC CASSLGTSGYNEQFF
NA NA 14 TRBJ1-2 TRBV5-8 TGTGCCAGCTCGACATTGTGGAGGTCCTATGGCTACACCTTC CASSTLWRSYGYTF
NA NA 13 TRBJ2-1 TRBV6-6 TGTGCCAGCAGTTACTCGAAATATCCTGAGCAGTTCTTC CASSYSKYPEQFF
many TRBD1 15 TRBJ1-2 TRBV28 TGTGCCAGCAGGTCGGGACAGGGGGGTGGCTATGGCTACACCTTC CASRSGQGGGYGYTF
NA NA 12 TRBJ2-7 TRBV7-8 TGTGCCAGCAGCGCGTCTTGGGACGAGCAGTACTTC CASSASWDEQYF
NA TRBD2 12 TRBJ2-5 TRBV29-1 TGCAGCGTTGCCGCGGGAGGAGAGACCCAGTACTTC CSVAAGGETQYF
NA TRBD1 16 TRBJ1-2 TRBV28 TGTGCCAGCAGATCACTCCGGGACAGGGCTAACTATGGCTACACCTTC CASRSLRDRANYGYTF
NA NA 13 TRBJ1-4 TRBV13 TGTGCCAGCAGCTTGGAAAATAATGAAAAACTGTTTTTT CASSLENNEKLFF
NA NA 13 TRBJ2-3 TRBV5-8 TGTGCCAGCAGCTTGGGTTACACAGATACGCAGTATTTT CASSLGYTDTQYF